Following are 31 T cell receptor beta chains from one sample sequenced in a study of T cell responses to AZD1222 COVID-19 vaccine. Assay: immunoSEQ multiplex PCR; the TCRdb copy retains only in-frame clones and omits some. The data hold 110,000 to 150,000 clones, with approximately 92% observed a single time. Sequencing used peripheral blood, obtained on day 0 of AZD1222 vaccination. The source of these receptors is an adult in good health.

This clone has a single count. This rearrangement joins TRBV10-3 to TRBJ2-7; maybe TRBD2 (5 bases). Germline lookup yields CDR1 ENHRY and CDR2 SYGVKD. Trimming took 4 bases from V and 1 from J, leaving 5 bases between them. This CDR3 has 12 residues. The DNA for the CDR3 is TGTGCCATCAGTGGACTATCCTACGAGCAGTACTTC. It translates to CAISGLSYEQYF.

For this clone: In the same sample, other DNA sequences code for this CDR3. The rearrangement uses TRBV7-9 and TRBJ1-5, with 7 bases identical to TRBD1. Germline CDR1 is SEHNR and CDR2 is FQNEAQ (reference sequence). The CDR3 runs 14 residues. J gave up 5 bases and V 1 base, and 2 bases lay outside the gene matches. CDR3 in amino acids: CASSLGQGDQPQHF. CDR3 bases: TGTGCCAGCAGCTTAGGACAGGGAGATCAGCCCCAGCATTTT.

The gene calls are TRBV4-1 and TRBJ1-2; D is undetermined. Trimming took 0 bases from V and 5 from J, leaving 16 bases between them. The CDR3 is 16 residues long. CDR1 MGHRA and CDR2 YSYEKL come from the germline V gene. CDR3 sequence reads: CASSQDSTRAWYGYTF. The CDR3 bases are TGCGCCAGCAGCCAAGATAGCACCCGTGCGTGGTATGGCTACACCTTC.

The rearrangement uses TRBV12-3 or TRBV12-4 and TRBJ1-2; no definite D call. The CDR3 runs 10 residues. Trimming cost V 8 bases and J 8 bases, with 9 bases left between them. CDR3 in DNA: TGTGCCAGCGGCCCGATGGGCTACACCTTC. Amino acids: CASGPMGYTF.

The rearrangement joins TRBV7-9 to TRBJ1-1; tentative D call: TRBD1 (5 bases). The V and J ends lost 5 bases and 7 bases respectively, with 14 bases between them. Per the germline V gene, CDR1 is SEHNR and CDR2 is FQNEAQ (reference sequence). The CDR3 has 13 residues. CDR3 residues: CASSARGIGEAFF. The CDR3 DNA reads as TGTGCCAGCAGCGCCCGGGGGATTGGTGAAGCTTTCTTT.

The chain uses TRBV7-9 and TRBJ2-7; 16 bases map to TRBD2. V lost 5 bases, J lost 1 base, and 11 bases stayed unmatched. Germline V CDR1 and CDR2: SEHNR, FQNEAQ (reference sequence). The CDR3 has 19 amino acids. The CDR3 DNA sequence: TGTGCCAGCAGCAAAGCACCGGGACTAGCGGGGGGGCTGTCCTACGAGCAGTACTTC. This sequence encodes CASSKAPGLAGGLSYEQYF. The full variable domain, with the rest looked up from reference TRBV7-9 and TRBJ2-7, is DTGVSQNPRHKITKRGQNVTFRCDPISEHNRLYWYRQTLGQGPEFLTYFQNEAQLEKSRLLSDRFSAERPKGSFSTLEIQRTEQGDSAMYLCASSKAPGLAGGLSYEQYFGPGTRLTVT.

This chain joins TRBV2 and TRBJ2-5; no definite D call. V dropped 5 bases and J dropped 1 base, with 8 bases sitting between them. CDR3 length: 13 residues. The V gene's germline CDR1 is SNHLY and CDR2 FYNNEI. The CDR3 DNA is TGTGCCAGCAGTAGGGTAGGCCAAGAGACCCAGTACTTC. Its translation is CASSRVGQETQYF.

The V and J genes are TRBV7-9 and TRBJ1-1; no clear D gene. V was cut by 3 bases and J by 1 base, with 3 bases left in between. This CDR3 has 12 amino acids. In germline, CDR1 is SEHNR, CDR2 FQNEAQ (reference sequence). The CDR3 loop reads CASSFWNTEAFF. The CDR3 nucleotides are TGTGCCAGCAGCTTTTGGAACACTGAAGCTTTCTTT.

This clone was seen just once. The gene calls are TRBV29-1 and TRBJ1-2; tentatively, D is TRBD1 (6 bases). The CDR3 runs 17 residues. Trimming removed 3 bases at V and 5 bases at J, with 25 bases between. Germline CDR1 SQVTM, CDR2 ANQGSEA. CDR3 sequence reads: CSVDEHKSGASAYGYTF. CDR3 in DNA: TGCAGCGTTGACGAACACAAGTCAGGGGCCAGCGCGTATGGCTACACCTTC.

The chain is built from TRBV27 and TRBJ1-5, with TRBD1 matching over 7 bases. The CDR3 length is 13 residues. V trimming: 5 bases; J trimming: 8 bases; junction bases outside the gene matches: 6. Looked up from germline, CDR1 is MNHEY and CDR2 is SMNVEV (reference sequence). CDR3 sequence reads: CASSIYRGEPQHF. The DNA of the CDR3 is TGTGCCAGCAGTATCTACAGGGGTGAGCCCCAGCATTTT.

The V and J genes are TRBV11-2 and TRBJ2-7, with D perhaps TRBD2 (5 bases). The CDR3 has 12 residues. CDR1 SGHAT and CDR2 FQNNGV come from the germline V gene. The V and J ends lost 3 bases and 9 bases respectively, with 12 bases between them. The CDR3 coding sequence is TGTGCCAGCAGCTTTCCTGGACTTCGGCAGTACTTC. Its protein is CASSFPGLRQYF.

The V and J genes are TRBV2 and TRBJ1-1, with 8 bases aligning to TRBD1. The CDR3 extends over 15 amino acids. The germline gives CDR1 SNHLY, CDR2 FYNNEI. Trimming removed 10 bases from V and 1 base from J; junction bases left unmatched: 11. The CDR3 DNA is TGTGCCACTCCGACAGGGGAGACAACGAACACTGAAGCTTTCTTT. Translation gives CATPTGETTNTEAFF.

The chain has TRBV10-2 and TRBJ2-7, with D perhaps matching TRBD1 (5 bases). V shed 3 bases and J shed 1 base, with 19 bases lying between them. The CDR3 covers 17 residues. The germline V gene encodes CDR1 WSHSY and CDR2 SAAADI. The CDR3 DNA is TGCGCCAGCAGTGATTTTGGCAGGGCCCTCCGTTCCTACGAGCAGTACTTC. Translated, it gives CASSDFGRALRSYEQYF.

This chain links TRBV7-2 with TRBJ1-4; 8 nucleotides agree with TRBD1. This CDR3 has 14 amino acids. The germline gives CDR1 SGHTA, CDR2 FQGNSA. V lost 6 bases and J lost 8; bases outside the gene matches: 8. This CDR3 is CASRAGTGREKLFF. CDR3 DNA: TGTGCCAGCAGGGCCGGGACAGGCAGGGAAAAACTGTTTTTT.

The V gene is TRBV5-1, the J gene TRBJ1-1; D gene unclear. Germline values: CDR1 SGHRS, CDR2 YFSETQ. The CDR3 spans 14 residues. V was cut by 2 bases and J by 3 bases, with 11 bases left in between. CDR3 nucleotides: TGCGCCAGCAGCTTATATAGGGTGTACACTGAAGCTTTCTTT. Protein sequence: CASSLYRVYTEAFF.

V usage is TRBV6-1 and J usage is TRBJ2-4; D is unclear. V shed 2 bases and J shed 15 bases, with 14 bases lying between them. Germline loops: CDR1 MNHNS, CDR2 SASEGT. This CDR3 has 12 residues. CDR3 amino acids: CASSESAAVRYF. The CDR3 DNA reads as TGTGCCAGCAGTGAATCTGCGGCCGTTCGGTACTTC.

The V gene is TRBV19, the J gene TRBJ1-5; D unresolved. The CDR3 consists of 15 residues. In germline, CDR1 is LNHDA, CDR2 SQIVND (reference sequence). Trimming removed 0 bases from V and 5 bases from J, with 11 bases in between. The CDR3 bases are TGTGCCAGTAGTATAGATTGGTCAGACTATCAGCCCCAGCATTTT. This codes for CASSIDWSDYQPQHF.

Written as DNA, the CDR3 is TGTGCCAGCAGCTTAGTCGGGCGGACTAGCTCCTACAATGAGCAGTTCTTC. It specifies CASSLVGRTSSYNEQFF. The genes are TRBV7-8 and TRBJ2-1, with 7 bases fitting TRBD2. Per the germline V gene, CDR1 is SGHVS and CDR2 is FQNEAQ. This CDR3 is built from 17 residues. V lost 1 base and J lost 0; bases outside the gene matches: 6. The full variable domain, with the rest looked up from reference TRBV7-8 and TRBJ2-1, is GAGVSQSPRYKVAKRGQDVALRCDPISGHVSLFWYQQALGQGPEFLTYFQNEAQLDKSGLPSDRFFAERPEGSVSTLKIQRTQQEDSAVYLCASSLVGRTSSYNEQFFGPGTRLTVL.

The chain links TRBV7-3 to TRBJ2-7, with a tentative D call TRBD1 (5 bases). Per germline, CDR1 SGHTA and CDR2 FQGTGA. V gave up 3 bases and J gave up 1 base, with 10 bases separating them. This CDR3 contains 14 residues. CDR3: CASSLAGSSYEQYF. As DNA, the CDR3 is TGTGCCAGCAGCTTGGCAGGGTCTTCCTACGAGCAGTACTTC. The full variable domain, in which reference TRBV7-3 and TRBJ2-7 provide the parts outside the CDR3, is GAGVSQTPSNKVTEKGKYVELRCDPISGHTALYWYRQSLGQGPEFLIYFQGTGAADDSGLPNDRFFAVRPEGSVSTLKIQRTERGDSAVYLCASSLAGSSYEQYFGPGTRLTVT.

The CDR3 DNA is TGTGCCAGCAGTTCCCGGGGGGTAGCCAAAAACATTCAGTACTTC. Its translation is CASSSRGVAKNIQYF. The gene calls are TRBV27 and TRBJ2-4; 7 bases match TRBD2. The length of the CDR3 is 15 residues. Germline V CDR1 and CDR2: MNHEY, SMNVEV (reference sequence). Trimming took 4 bases from V and 0 from J; bases not matched to a gene: 3.

The V call is TRBV4-1, the J call TRBJ1-2; tentatively, D is TRBD1 (5 bases). V lost 5 bases, J lost 7 bases, and 11 bases lay in between. CDR1 and CDR2 (germline): MGHRA, YSYEKL. This CDR3 comprises 12 residues. This chain's CDR3 is CASSGGGSGYTF. CDR3 in DNA: TGCGCCAGCAGCGGGGGAGGCTCTGGCTACACCTTC.

A single count supports this clone. In DNA form, the CDR3 reads TGTGCCAGTAGCCGCTGGGGGGGGAACTATGGCTACACCTTC. Its protein product is CASSRWGGNYGYTF. This sequence joins TRBV19 and TRBJ1-2; possible D gene TRBD1, 5 bases. V shed 6 bases and J shed 2 bases, with 13 bases lying between them. Germline V gene data show CDR1 as LNHDA and CDR2 as SQIVND (reference sequence). There are 14 residues in the CDR3.

The V call is TRBV18, the J call TRBJ1-5; a possible D gene is TRBD1 (6 bases). Germline CDR1 and CDR2: KGHSH and LQKENI. This CDR3 comprises 17 residues. Trimming cost V 3 bases and J 1 base, with 16 bases left between them. The CDR3 reads CASSPLGGRGSNQPQHF. In DNA, the CDR3 is TGTGCCAGCTCACCGCTTGGGGGCAGGGGAAGCAATCAGCCCCAGCATTTT.

The chain joins TRBV18 to TRBJ2-5; D is possibly TRBD2 (5 bases). The germline V and J ends were trimmed by 6 bases and 5 bases, with 13 bases remaining between them. CDR1 is KGHSH and CDR2 is LQKENI in the germline V gene. The CDR3 sequence is 13 residues long. The chain's CDR3 is CASSGGLTETQYF. The CDR3 bases are TGTGCCAGCTCCGGAGGCCTAACCGAGACCCAGTACTTC.

This clone was found once. The V and J genes are TRBV5-6 and TRBJ1-2; 7 nucleotides match TRBD1. With 4 bases clipped from V and 8 bases from J, the junction kept 11 bases outside the gene matches. The CDR3 length is 14 residues. The V gene's germline CDR1 is SGHDT and CDR2 YYEEEE. This chain's CDR3 is CASSPDRTYMGYTF. CDR3 DNA sequence: TGTGCCAGCAGCCCGGACAGGACCTATATGGGCTACACCTTC. The full variable domain, completed using reference TRBV5-6 and TRBJ1-2, is DAGVTQSPTHLIKTRGQQVTLRCSPKSGHDTVSWYQQALGQGPQFIFQYYEEEERQRGNFPDRFSGHQFPNYSSELNVNALLLGDSALYLCASSPDRTYMGYTFGSGTRLTVV.

The chain links TRBV2 to TRBJ2-1; D perhaps matches TRBD2 (5 bases). Trimming stripped 10 bases from V and 6 bases from J, with 16 bases between. This CDR3 has 13 amino acids. Germline V CDR1 and CDR2: SNHLY, FYNNEI. Here the CDR3 DNA reads TGTGCCACCCACCGGGGATCGGGCAATGAGCAGTTCTTC. This translates into CATHRGSGNEQFF.

The chain carries TRBV4-1 and TRBJ1-5; D uncertain. The CDR3 sequence is 13 residues long. Per germline, CDR1 MGHRA and CDR2 YSYEKL. Trimming took off 0 bases at V and 4 bases at J, with 4 bases between the two ends. The CDR3 reads CASSQDGNQPQHF. The CDR3 DNA is TGCGCCAGCAGCCAAGACGGAAATCAGCCCCAGCATTTT.

The chain couples TRBV18 to TRBJ1-1; D unresolved. The CDR3 is 13 residues long. The germline gives CDR1 KGHSH, CDR2 LQKENI. The germline V and J ends were trimmed by 3 bases and 3 bases, with 8 bases remaining between them. The DNA for the CDR3 is TGTGCCAGCTCACCCCTCGGGGACACTGAAGCTTTCTTT. Protein sequence: CASSPLGDTEAFF.

V is TRBV5-1 and J is TRBJ1-6; perhaps TRBD1 as D (6 bases). Germline loops: CDR1 SGHRS, CDR2 YFSETQ. The CDR3 is made up of 14 amino acids. V was pared by 4 bases and J by 13 bases, with 18 bases between. The CDR3 DNA follows: TGCGCCAGCAGCCGAAGGGACACCGCCGGTCCCCTCCACTTT. Its protein product is CASSRRDTAGPLHF.

The V gene is TRBV9, the J gene TRBJ2-1; maybe TRBD1 (6 bases). Trimming pared 2 bases from V and 1 base from J, leaving 13 bases between. The CDR3 is 16 amino acids. From germline, CDR1 is SGDLS and CDR2 YYNGEE. The CDR3 here is CASSVNREGSYNEQFF. The CDR3 nucleotides are TGTGCCAGCAGCGTCAACAGGGAAGGGTCCTACAATGAGCAGTTCTTC.

V gene TRBV6-5 combines with J gene TRBJ1-1, with a tentative D call TRBD1 (5 bases). Germline loops: CDR1 MNHEY, CDR2 SVGAGI. V was trimmed by 4 bases and J by 1 base, leaving 16 bases between them. The CDR3 is 16 amino acids. The CDR3 sequence is CASSSQLGGGNTEAFF. CDR3 nucleotides: TGTGCCAGCAGTTCCCAACTTGGGGGGGGGAACACTGAAGCTTTCTTT.